The clone carrying this T cell receptor (beta chain) was detected ten times or more. Its antigen is undetermined. Via MiXCR, TCRdb re-called the RT-PCR reads, giving one row per CDR3 protein. The repertoire holds about 160,000 distinct CDR3 sequences, with 11% as singletons. These data originate in a study of response to subunit inactivated influenza vaccine. Trimming took 5 bases from V and 0 from J; bases not matched to a gene: 7. The CDR3 contains 16 residues. Per the germline V gene, CDR1 is SGHTA and CDR2 is FQGNSA. Points from the study as a whole: Few new T cells, the authors suggested, are recruited by each seasonal influenza vaccination.

The sequencing here drew on non-naive T cells sorted from PBMCs, taken around seven weeks after vaccination. This chain joins TRBV7-2 and TRBJ1-3; TRBD1 agrees at 7 bases. This TCR derives from a man aged 45-65 years who received an inactivated influenza vaccine. This CDR3 is CASSRQGRSSGNTIYF. The DNA of the CDR3 is TGTGCCAGCAGCCGACAGGGCCGAAGCTCTGGAAACACCATATATTTT.